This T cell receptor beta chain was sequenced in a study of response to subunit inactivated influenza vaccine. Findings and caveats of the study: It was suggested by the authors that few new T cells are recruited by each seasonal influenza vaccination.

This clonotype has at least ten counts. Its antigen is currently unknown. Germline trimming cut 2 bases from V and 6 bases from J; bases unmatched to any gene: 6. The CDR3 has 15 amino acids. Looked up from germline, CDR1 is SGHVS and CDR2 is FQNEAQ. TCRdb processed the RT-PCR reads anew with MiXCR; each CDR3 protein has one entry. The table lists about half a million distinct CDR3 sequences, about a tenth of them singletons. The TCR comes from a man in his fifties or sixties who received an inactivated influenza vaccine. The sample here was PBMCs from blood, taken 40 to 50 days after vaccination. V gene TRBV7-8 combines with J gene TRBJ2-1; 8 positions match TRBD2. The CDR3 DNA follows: TGTGCCAGCAGCTTACTTGCGGGAGGTGGCAATGAGCAGTTCTTC. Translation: CASSLLAGGGNEQFF.